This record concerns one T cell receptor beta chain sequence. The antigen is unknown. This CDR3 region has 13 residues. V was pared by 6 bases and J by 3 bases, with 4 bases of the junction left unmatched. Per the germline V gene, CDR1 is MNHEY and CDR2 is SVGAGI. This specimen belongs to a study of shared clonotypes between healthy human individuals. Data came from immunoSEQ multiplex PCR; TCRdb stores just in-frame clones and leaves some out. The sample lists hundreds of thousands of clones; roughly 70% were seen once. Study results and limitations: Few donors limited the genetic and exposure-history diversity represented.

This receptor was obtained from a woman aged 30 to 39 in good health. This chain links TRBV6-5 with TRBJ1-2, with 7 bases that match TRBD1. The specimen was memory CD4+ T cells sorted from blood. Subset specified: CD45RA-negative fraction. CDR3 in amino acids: CASRFDRDYGYTF. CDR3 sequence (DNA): TGTGCCAGCAGATTTGACAGGGACTATGGCTACACCTTC.